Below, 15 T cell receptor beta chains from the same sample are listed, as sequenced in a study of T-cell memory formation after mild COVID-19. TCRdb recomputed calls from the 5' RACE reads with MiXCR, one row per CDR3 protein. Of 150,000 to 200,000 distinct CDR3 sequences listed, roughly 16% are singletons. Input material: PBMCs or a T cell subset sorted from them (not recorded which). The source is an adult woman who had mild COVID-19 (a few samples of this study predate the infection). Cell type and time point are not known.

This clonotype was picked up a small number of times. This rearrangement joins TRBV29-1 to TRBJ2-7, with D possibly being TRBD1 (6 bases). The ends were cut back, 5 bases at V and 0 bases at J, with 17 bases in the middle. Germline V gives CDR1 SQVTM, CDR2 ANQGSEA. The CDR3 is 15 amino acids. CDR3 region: CSVTPTGISSYEQYF. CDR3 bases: TGCAGCGTTACACCGACAGGCATCAGCTCCTACGAGCAGTACTTC.

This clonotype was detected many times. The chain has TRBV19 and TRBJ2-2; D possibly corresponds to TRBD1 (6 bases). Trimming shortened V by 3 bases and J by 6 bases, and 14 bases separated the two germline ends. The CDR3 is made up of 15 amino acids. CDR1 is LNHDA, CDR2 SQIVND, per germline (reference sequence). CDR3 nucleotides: TGTGCCAGTAGTATTGGCGGACAGAGGGCCGGGGAGCTGTTTTTT. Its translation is CASSIGGQRAGELFF.

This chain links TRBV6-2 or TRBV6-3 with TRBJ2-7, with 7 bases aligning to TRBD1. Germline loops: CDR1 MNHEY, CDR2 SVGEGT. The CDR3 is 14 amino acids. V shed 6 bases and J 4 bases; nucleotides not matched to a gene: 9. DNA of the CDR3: TGTGCCAGCAGACCCAGGGACAGTCATTACGAGCAGTACTTC. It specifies CASRPRDSHYEQYF.

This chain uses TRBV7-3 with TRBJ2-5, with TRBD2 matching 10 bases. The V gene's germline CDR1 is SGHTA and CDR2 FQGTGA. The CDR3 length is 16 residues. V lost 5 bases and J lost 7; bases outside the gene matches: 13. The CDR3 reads CASSPSSGSPSWTQYF. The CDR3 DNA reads TGTGCCAGCAGCCCGTCTAGCGGGAGTCCCAGTTGGACCCAGTACTTC.

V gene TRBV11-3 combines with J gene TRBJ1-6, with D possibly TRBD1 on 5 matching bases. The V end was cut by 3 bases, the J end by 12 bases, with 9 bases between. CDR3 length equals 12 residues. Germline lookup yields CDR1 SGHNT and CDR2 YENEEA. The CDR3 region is CASSFPGGPLHF. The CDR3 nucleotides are TGTGCCAGCAGCTTCCCTGGGGGACCCCTCCACTTT.

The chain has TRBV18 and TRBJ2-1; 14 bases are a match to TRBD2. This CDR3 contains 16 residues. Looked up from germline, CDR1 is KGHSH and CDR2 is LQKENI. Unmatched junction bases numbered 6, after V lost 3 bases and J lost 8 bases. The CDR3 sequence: CASSPPGLAGGHEQFF. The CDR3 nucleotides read TGTGCCAGCTCACCCCCCGGACTAGCGGGAGGTCATGAGCAGTTCTTC.

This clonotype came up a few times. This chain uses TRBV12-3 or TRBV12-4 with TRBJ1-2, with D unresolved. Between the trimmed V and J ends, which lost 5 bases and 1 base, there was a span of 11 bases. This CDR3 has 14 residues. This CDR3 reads CASSTPTFNYGYTF. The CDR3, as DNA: TGTGCCAGCAGTACCCCGACATTTAACTATGGCTACACCTTC.

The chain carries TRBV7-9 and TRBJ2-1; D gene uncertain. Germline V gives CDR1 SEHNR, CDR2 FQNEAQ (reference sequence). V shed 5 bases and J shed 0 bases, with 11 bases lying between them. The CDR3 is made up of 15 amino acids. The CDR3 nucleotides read TGTGCCAGCAGCCCAATAGCAAGCTCCTACAATGAGCAGTTCTTC. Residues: CASSPIASSYNEQFF.

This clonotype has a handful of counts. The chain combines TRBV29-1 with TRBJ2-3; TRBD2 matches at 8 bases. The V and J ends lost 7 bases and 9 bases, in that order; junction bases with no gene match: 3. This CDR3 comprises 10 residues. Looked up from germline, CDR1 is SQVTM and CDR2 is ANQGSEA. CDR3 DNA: TGCAGCGCCCAGCGGGAGACGCAGTATTTT. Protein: CSAQRETQYF.

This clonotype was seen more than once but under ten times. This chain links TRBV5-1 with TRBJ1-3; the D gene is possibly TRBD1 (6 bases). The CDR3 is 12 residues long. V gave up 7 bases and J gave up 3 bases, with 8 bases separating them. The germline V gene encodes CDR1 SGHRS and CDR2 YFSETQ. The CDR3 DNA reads TGCGCCAGCCGACAGGATGGAAACACCATATATTTT. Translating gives CASRQDGNTIYF.

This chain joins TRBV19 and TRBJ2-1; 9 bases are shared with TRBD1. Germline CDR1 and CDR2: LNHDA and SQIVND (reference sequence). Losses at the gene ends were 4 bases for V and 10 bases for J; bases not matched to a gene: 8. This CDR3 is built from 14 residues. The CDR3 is CASSRTGDGAEQFF. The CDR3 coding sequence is TGTGCCAGTAGTAGGACAGGGGACGGCGCGGAGCAGTTCTTC.

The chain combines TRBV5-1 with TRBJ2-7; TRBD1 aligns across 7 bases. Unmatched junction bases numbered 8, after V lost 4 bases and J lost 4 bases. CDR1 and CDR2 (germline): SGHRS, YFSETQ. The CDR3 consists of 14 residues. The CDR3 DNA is TGCGCCAGCAGCCCCCGGGACAGCAAGTACGAGCAGTACTTC. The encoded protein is CASSPRDSKYEQYF.

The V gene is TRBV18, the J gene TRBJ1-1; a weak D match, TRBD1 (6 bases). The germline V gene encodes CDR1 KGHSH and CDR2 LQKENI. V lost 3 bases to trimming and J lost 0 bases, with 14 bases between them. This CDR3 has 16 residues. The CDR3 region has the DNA TGTGCCAGCTCACCCAATGAGGCAGGGGTGAACACTGAAGCTTTCTTT. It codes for CASSPNEAGVNTEAFF. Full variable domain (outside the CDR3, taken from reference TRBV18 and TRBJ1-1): NAGVMQNPRHLVRRRGQEARLRCSPMKGHSHVYWYRQLPEEGLKFMVYLQKENIIDESGMPKERFSAEFPKEGPSILRIQQVVRGDSAAYFCASSPNEAGVNTEAFFGQGTRLTVV.

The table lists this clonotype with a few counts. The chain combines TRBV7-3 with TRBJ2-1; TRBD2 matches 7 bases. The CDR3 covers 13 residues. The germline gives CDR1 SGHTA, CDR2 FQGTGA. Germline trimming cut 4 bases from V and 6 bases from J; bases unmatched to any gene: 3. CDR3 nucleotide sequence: TGTGCCAGCAGCTACGGGACTACCAATGAGCAGTTCTTC. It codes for CASSYGTTNEQFF. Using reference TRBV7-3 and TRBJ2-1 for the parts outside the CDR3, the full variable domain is GAGVSQTPSNKVTEKGKYVELRCDPISGHTALYWYRQSLGQGPEFLIYFQGTGAADDSGLPNDRFFAVRPEGSVSTLKIQRTERGDSAVYLCASSYGTTNEQFFGPGTRLTVL.

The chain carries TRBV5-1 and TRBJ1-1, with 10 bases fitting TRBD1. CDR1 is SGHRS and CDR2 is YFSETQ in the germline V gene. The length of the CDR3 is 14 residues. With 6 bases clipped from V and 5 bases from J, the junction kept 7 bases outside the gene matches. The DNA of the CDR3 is TGCGCCAGCAAGGAGACAGGGGGCTTGACTGAAGCTTTCTTT. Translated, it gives CASKETGGLTEAFF.